Listed here are 29 T cell receptor beta chains from one sample, sequenced in a study of cytomegalovirus exposure and HLA in healthy donors. Primers included in the PCR were 60 Vbeta and 13 Jbeta primers. Produced via immunoSEQ multiplex PCR; TCRdb's table is partial and in-frame only. The sample lists 150,000 to 200,000 clones, roughly four fifths occurring once. The specimen was PBMCs. These receptor sequences come from a woman aged 25 to 45 in good health and CMV-seropositive.

This clone appeared once. The J gene is TRBJ2-2, the V gene TRBV25-1; tentatively, D is TRBD2 (5 bases). The CDR3 runs to 15 residues. V gave up 5 bases and J gave up 3 bases, with 13 bases separating them. Germline V CDR1 and CDR2: MGHDK, SYGVNS. CDR3 amino acids: CASSNIMGDTGELFF. The CDR3 coding sequence is TGTGCCAGCAGTAATATCATGGGAGACACCGGGGAGCTGTTTTTT.

This rearrangement joins TRBV6-1 to TRBJ1-1; D is unresolved. The CDR3 runs to 11 residues. Germline V gene sequence: CDR1 MNHNS, CDR2 SASEGT. Between the trimmed V and J ends, which lost 6 bases and 3 bases, there was a span of 5 bases. CDR3 sequence: CASRIDTEAFF. CDR3 sequence (DNA): TGTGCCAGCAGGATAGACACTGAAGCTTTCTTT.

The table lists this clone with a count of one. The CDR3 region is CASSQDQRSGEREQYF. The CDR3 DNA follows: TGCGCCAGCAGCCAAGATCAAAGGTCAGGGGAGCGCGAGCAGTACTTC. The J gene is TRBJ2-7, the V gene TRBV4-3; the D gene is possibly TRBD1 (6 bases). With 0 bases removed from V and 6 bases from J, the gap between germline ends came to 18 bases. There are 16 residues in the CDR3. The germline V gene encodes CDR1 LGHNA and CDR2 YSLEER.

This chain uses TRBV25-1 with TRBJ2-1; 11 positions match TRBD2. Germline trimming cut 4 bases from V and 1 base from J; bases unmatched to any gene: 3. The V gene's germline CDR1 is MGHDK and CDR2 SYGVNS. This CDR3 spans 16 amino acids. DNA for the CDR3: TGTGCCAGCAGTGGGACTAGCGGGTGGTCCTACAATGAGCAGTTCTTC. Its protein is CASSGTSGWSYNEQFF.

The chain couples TRBV28 to TRBJ2-1, with TRBD2 matching 16 bases. The CDR3 totals 17 residues. The germline V gene encodes CDR1 MDHEN and CDR2 SYDVKM. The V gene end was trimmed by 5 bases and the J gene end by 9 bases; junction bases not matched to a gene: 10. The CDR3 sequence is CASSPRGTSGGVSEQFF. CDR3 DNA sequence: TGTGCCAGCAGTCCACGCGGGACTAGCGGGGGGGTAAGTGAGCAGTTCTTC.

The rearrangement uses TRBV30 and TRBJ1-2, with D maybe TRBD1 (5 bases). The CDR3 consists of 10 residues. Trimming cost V 5 bases and J 6 bases, with 7 bases left between them. Germline V gives CDR1 GTSNPN, CDR2 SVGIG (reference sequence). The CDR3 region is CAWGGNGYTF. The DNA for the CDR3 is TGTGCCTGGGGGGGGAATGGCTACACCTTC.

The chain combines TRBV5-6 with TRBJ2-5, with 7 bases fitting TRBD1. The DNA end favors TRBJ2-7, so the J call may be wrong. There are 16 residues in the CDR3. The germline gives CDR1 SGHDT, CDR2 YYEEEE. DNA for the CDR3: TGTGCCAGCAGCAAATACACAGGGGTCGAGTCCTACGAGCAGTACTTC. Its protein is CASSKYTGVESYEQYF.

This clone turned up a few times. The rearrangement links TRBV27 to TRBJ1-4; 8 bases agree with TRBD1. J lost 5 bases, V lost 5 bases, and 7 bases had no gene match. The CDR3 is 15 amino acids. Germline lookup yields CDR1 MNHEY and CDR2 SMNVEV (reference sequence). CDR3 amino acids: CASSVWTGSNEKLFF. The CDR3 coding sequence is TGTGCCAGCAGTGTATGGACAGGGTCAAATGAAAAACTGTTTTTT. Variable domain in full (rest from reference TRBV27 and TRBJ1-4): EAQVTQNPRYLITVTGKKLTVTCSQNMNHEYMSWYRQDPGLGLRQIYYSMNVEVTDKGDVPEGYKVSRKEKRNFPLILESPSPNQTSLYFCASSVWTGSNEKLFFGSGTQLSVL.

The chain carries TRBV29-1 and TRBJ1-2; the D is unclear. Germline CDR1 reads SQVTM; CDR2 reads ANQGSEA. The CDR3 consists of 13 residues. Trimming cost V 4 bases and J 2 bases, with 11 bases left between them. The CDR3 loop is CSVARSLNYGYTF. For the CDR3, the DNA is TGCAGCGTTGCTAGGAGTTTGAACTATGGCTACACCTTC.

The chain joins TRBV5-4 to TRBJ1-1; D not resolved. V lost 2 bases to trimming and J lost 4 bases, with 15 bases between them. Germline CDR1 reads SGHNT; CDR2 reads YYREEE (reference sequence). This CDR3 region has 15 residues. CDR3 bases: TGTGCCAGCAGCTTTGGGCAGATAAATCCCACTGAAGCTTTCTTT. Protein sequence: CASSFGQINPTEAFF.

The CDR3 nucleotides are TGTGCCACCAGCACACAGCTGAACACTGAAGCTTTCTTT. Translated, it gives CATSTQLNTEAFF. The chain combines TRBV15 with TRBJ1-1; D gene uncertain. Germline V gives CDR1 LNHNV, CDR2 YYDKDF (reference sequence). The CDR3 loop spans 13 amino acids. The V end was cut by 4 bases, the J end by 0 bases, with 6 bases between.

This chain connects TRBV27 to TRBJ1-2; 10 nucleotides align to TRBD1. Germline V gene data show CDR1 as MNHEY and CDR2 as SMNVEV (reference sequence). The CDR3 extends over 15 amino acids. The V gene end was trimmed by 6 bases and the J gene end by 4 bases; junction bases not matched to a gene: 8. CDR3 loop: CASSSGTGVGYGYTF. For the CDR3, the DNA is TGTGCCAGCAGCTCCGGGACAGGGGTAGGCTATGGCTACACCTTC.

The chain links TRBV29-1 to TRBJ2-1, with TRBD1 matching over 7 bases. This CDR3 contains 15 residues. J was trimmed by 8 bases and V by 5 bases; bases with no gene match: 15. Germline CDR1 SQVTM, CDR2 ANQGSEA. The CDR3 bases are TGCAGCGTTTTTGGATCTAAGGACAGGTCCCATGAGCAGTTCTTC. This translates into CSVFGSKDRSHEQFF.

The chain is built from TRBV6-5 and TRBJ1-2; D is possibly TRBD1 (6 bases). The CDR3 runs to 15 residues. V lost 0 bases and J 4 bases, leaving 12 bases between the germline ends. Germline V CDR1 and CDR2: MNHEY, SVGAGI. The CDR3 loop reads CASSYSRGGGYGYTF. The CDR3 nucleotides read TGTGCCAGCAGTTACTCGCGAGGGGGTGGCTATGGCTACACCTTC.

The chain links TRBV13 to TRBJ1-1; the match to TRBD1 covers 7 bases. Germline CDR1 reads PRHDT; CDR2 reads FYEKMQ (reference sequence). Germline trimming cut 2 bases from V and 1 base from J; bases unmatched to any gene: 4. CDR3 size: 15 residues. CDR3 nucleotide sequence: TGTGCCAGCAGCTTATTCGGGACAGCGAACACTGAAGCTTTCTTT. Its translation is CASSLFGTANTEAFF. Supplemented by reference TRBV13 and TRBJ1-1, the full variable domain reads AAGVIQSPRHLIKEKRETATLKCYPIPRHDTVYWYQQGPGQDPQFLISFYEKMQSDKGSIPDRFSAQQFSDYHSELNMSSLELGDSALYFCASSLFGTANTEAFFGQGTRLTVV.

The V call is TRBV19, the J call TRBJ2-2; D unresolved. There are 14 residues in the CDR3. The germline CDR1 and CDR2 sequences are LNHDA and SQIVND (reference sequence). The CDR3 DNA reads TGTGCTTCCTCACCGCACCCCGCAGGCGGGGAGCTGTTTTTT. Its translation is CASSPHPAGGELFF.

The chain couples TRBV29-1 to TRBJ1-5; TRBD1 matches 9 bases. The V and J ends lost 7 bases and 1 base, in that order; junction bases with no gene match: 5. The CDR3 spans 14 residues. Germline V CDR1 and CDR2: SQVTM, ANQGSEA. This CDR3 is CSAETGGSNQPQHF. CDR3 DNA: TGCAGCGCAGAGACAGGGGGGAGCAATCAGCCCCAGCATTTT.

In this sample, this clone turned up once. The J gene is TRBJ2-3, the V gene TRBV9; D might be TRBD2 (7 bases). V was clipped by 4 bases and J by 2 bases, with 17 bases between them. Per the germline V gene, CDR1 is SGDLS and CDR2 is YYNGEE. The CDR3 extends over 16 amino acids. This CDR3 reads CASSPEGGGLTDTQYF. The CDR3 DNA is TGTGCCAGCAGCCCTGAAGGGGGGGGACTCACAGATACGCAGTATTTT.

The genes are TRBV14 and TRBJ2-1; weak D call: TRBD2 (5 bases). Trimming cost V 2 bases and J 6 bases, with 14 bases left between them. The CDR3 spans 15 residues. The germline V gene encodes CDR1 SGHDN and CDR2 FVKESK. As DNA, the CDR3 is TGTGCCAGCAGCCAACAGCGGCTAGTACGCAATGAGCAGTTCTTC. Translated: CASSQQRLVRNEQFF. Full variable domain (rest looked up from reference TRBV14 and TRBJ2-1): EAGVTQFPSHSVIEKGQTVTLRCDPISGHDNLYWYRRVMGKEIKFLLHFVKESKQDESGMPNNRFLAERTGGTYSTLKVQPAELEDSGVYFCASSQQRLVRNEQFFGPGTRLTVL.

This clone has a handful of counts. The J gene is TRBJ2-3, the V gene TRBV7-6; D gene unclear. CDR3 length equals 15 residues. The V and J ends lost 3 bases and 2 bases respectively, with 12 bases between them. The germline V gene has CDR1 SGHVS and CDR2 FNYEAQ. This CDR3 reads CASSLSQLNTDTQYF. The CDR3 region has the DNA TGTGCCAGCAGCTTGAGTCAACTTAACACAGATACGCAGTATTTT.

V usage is TRBV14 and J usage is TRBJ2-7; D is possibly TRBD2 (5 bases). Trimming cost V 4 bases and J 9 bases, with 10 bases left between them. Per the germline V gene, CDR1 is SGHDN and CDR2 is FVKESK. The CDR3 contains 11 residues. The DNA for the CDR3 is TGTGCCAGCAGCCCGGGTGAGGGGCAGTACTTC. Translating it yields CASSPGEGQYF.

V and J are TRBV7-2 and TRBJ2-7; D may be TRBD1 (6 bases). The CDR3 extends over 11 amino acids. Germline V CDR1 and CDR2: SGHTA, FQGNSA. The V and J ends lost 8 bases and 8 bases respectively, with 13 bases between them. CDR3 DNA sequence: TGTGCCAGCGGGGACGACAGGAAGCAGTACTTC. This sequence encodes CASGDDRKQYF.

The chain uses TRBV5-1 and TRBJ1-2, with no clear D. The CDR3 consists of 13 residues. With 2 bases removed from V and 0 bases from J, the gap between germline ends came to 5 bases. From germline, CDR1 is SGHRS and CDR2 YFSETQ. Here the CDR3 reads CASSFRANYGYTF. The CDR3 DNA follows: TGCGCCAGCAGCTTCCGGGCTAACTATGGCTACACCTTC. The whole variable domain, remainder taken from reference TRBV5-1 and TRBJ1-2, is KAGVTQTPRYLIKTRGQQVTLSCSPISGHRSVSWYQQTPGQGLQFLFEYFSETQRNKGNFPGRFSGRQFSNSRSEMNVSTLELGDSALYLCASSFRANYGYTFGSGTRLTVV.

This clone was detected once. The V call is TRBV11-3, the J call TRBJ1-1; a possible D gene is TRBD1 (6 bases). V shed 2 bases and J shed 1 base, with 8 bases lying between them. The CDR3 is 14 residues long. The V gene's germline CDR1 is SGHNT and CDR2 YENEEA. The CDR3 spells CASSLQGKNTEAFF. In nucleotides, the CDR3 is TGTGCCAGCAGCTTACAGGGGAAGAACACTGAAGCTTTCTTT.

The chain recombines TRBV27 with TRBJ1-1, with 9 bases fitting TRBD1. The CDR3 has 18 amino acids. The ends lost 1 base at V and 3 bases at J; junction bases unmatched: 12. The germline V gene has CDR1 MNHEY and CDR2 SMNVEV (reference sequence). The CDR3 region is CASSLLMVGTGLHTEAFF. The CDR3 DNA reads as TGTGCCAGCAGTTTATTAATGGTCGGGACAGGGTTGCACACTGAAGCTTTCTTT.

The chain employs TRBV4-1 and TRBJ2-7, with D maybe TRBD1 (5 bases). From germline, CDR1 is MGHRA and CDR2 YSYEKL. The CDR3 consists of 16 residues. Trimming took off 0 bases at V and 2 bases at J, with 14 bases between the two ends. Here the CDR3 DNA reads TGCGCCAGCAGCCAAGATGTCAGGGTATTCGCCTACGAGCAGTACTTC. This codes for CASSQDVRVFAYEQYF.

The chain combines TRBV27 with TRBJ1-2; D ambiguous. The CDR3 spans 15 residues. Germline assignment: CDR1 MNHEY and CDR2 SMNVEV (reference sequence). V lost 4 bases and J lost 4, with 16 bases in between. CDR3 sequence reads: CASSSYLGSSYGYTF. CDR3 DNA: TGTGCCAGCAGTTCATATCTCGGGAGCAGCTATGGCTACACCTTC.

The V and J genes are TRBV28 and TRBJ2-1, with D unclear. V was cut by 6 bases and J by 7 bases, with 7 bases left in between. There are 11 residues in the CDR3. Per the germline V gene, CDR1 is MDHEN and CDR2 is SYDVKM. The CDR3 region has the DNA TGTGCCAGCAGCCTTAAAAATGAGCAGTTCTTC. It yields the protein CASSLKNEQFF.

The V call is TRBV5-5, the J call TRBJ1-3; 10 bases are a match to TRBD1. There are 17 residues in the CDR3. Losses at the gene ends were 0 bases for V and 2 bases for J; bases not matched to a gene: 5. Germline CDR1 and CDR2: SGHKS and YYEKEE (reference sequence). CDR3 bases: TGTGCCAGCAGCTTGGCGGGGACAGGGGCGGCTGGAAACACCATATATTTT. Amino acid sequence: CASSLAGTGAAGNTIYF.